This T cell receptor (beta chain) was profiled in a study of T cell responses to AZD1222 COVID-19 vaccine. The assay was immunoSEQ multiplex PCR, and TCRdb's table has in-frame clones only and misses some. The table has fewer than 130,000 clones, about 94% seen once. The germline V gene encodes CDR1 MNHEY and CDR2 SVGAGI. CDR3 length: 15 amino acids. V lost 5 bases, J lost 11 bases, and 12 bases stayed unmatched. This TCR came from an adult who received the AZD1222 COVID-19 vaccine. The chain uses TRBV6-5 and TRBJ1-6, with 7 bases aligning to TRBD1. This material consisted of peripheral blood, taken 28 days after the second AZD1222 dose. The CDR3 region has the DNA TGTGCCAGCAGTCAAACTTCACAGGGGAGCACACCCCTCCACTTT. This gives the protein CASSQTSQGSTPLHF.